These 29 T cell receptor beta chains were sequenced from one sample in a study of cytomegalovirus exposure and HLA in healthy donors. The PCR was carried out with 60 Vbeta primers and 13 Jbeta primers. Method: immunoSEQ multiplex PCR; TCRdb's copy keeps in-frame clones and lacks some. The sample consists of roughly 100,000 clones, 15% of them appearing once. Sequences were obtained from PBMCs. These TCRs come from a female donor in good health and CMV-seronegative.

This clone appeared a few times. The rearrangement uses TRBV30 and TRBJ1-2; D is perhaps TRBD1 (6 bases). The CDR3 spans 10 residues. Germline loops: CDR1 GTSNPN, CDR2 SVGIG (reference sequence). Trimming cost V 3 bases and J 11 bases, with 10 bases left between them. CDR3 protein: CAWRQGGYTF. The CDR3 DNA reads TGTGCCTGGAGACAGGGAGGGTACACCTTC. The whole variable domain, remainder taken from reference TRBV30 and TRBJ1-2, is SQTIHQWPATLVQPVGSPLSLECTVEGTSNPNLYWYRQAAGRGLQLLFYSVGIGQISSEVPQNLSASRPQDRQFILSSKKLLLSDSGFYLCAWRQGGYTFGSGTRLTVV.

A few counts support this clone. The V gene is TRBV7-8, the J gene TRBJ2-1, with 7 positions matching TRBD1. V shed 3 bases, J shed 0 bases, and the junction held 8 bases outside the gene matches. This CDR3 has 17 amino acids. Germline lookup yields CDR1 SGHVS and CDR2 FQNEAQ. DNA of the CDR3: TGTGCCAGCAGCTTTTCCTTCCGGGACAGCTCCTACAATGAGCAGTTCTTC. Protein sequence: CASSFSFRDSSYNEQFF.

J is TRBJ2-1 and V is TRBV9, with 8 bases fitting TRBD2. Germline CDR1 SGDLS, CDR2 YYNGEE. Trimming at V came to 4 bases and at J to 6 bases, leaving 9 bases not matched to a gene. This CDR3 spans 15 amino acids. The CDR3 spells CASSLSGIGSNEQFF. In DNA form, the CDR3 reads TGTGCCAGCAGCCTTAGCGGGATTGGGTCCAATGAGCAGTTCTTC. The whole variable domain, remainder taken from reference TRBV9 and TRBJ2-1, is DSGVTQTPKHLITATGQRVTLRCSPRSGDLSVYWYQQSLDQGLQFLIQYYNGEERAKGNILERFSAQQFPDLHSELNLSSLELGDSALYFCASSLSGIGSNEQFFGPGTRLTVL.

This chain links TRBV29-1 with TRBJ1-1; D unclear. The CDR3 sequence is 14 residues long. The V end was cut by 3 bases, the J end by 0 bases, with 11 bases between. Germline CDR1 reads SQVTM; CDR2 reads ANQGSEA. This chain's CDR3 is CSVDRSGMNTEAFF. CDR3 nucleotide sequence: TGCAGCGTTGATAGATCGGGGATGAACACTGAAGCTTTCTTT.

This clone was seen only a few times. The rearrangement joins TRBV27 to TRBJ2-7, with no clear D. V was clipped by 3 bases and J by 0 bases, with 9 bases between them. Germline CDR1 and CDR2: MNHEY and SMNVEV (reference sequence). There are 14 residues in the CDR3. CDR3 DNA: TGTGCCAGCAGTTTTAAGCACGGCTCCTACGAGCAGTACTTC. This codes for CASSFKHGSYEQYF.

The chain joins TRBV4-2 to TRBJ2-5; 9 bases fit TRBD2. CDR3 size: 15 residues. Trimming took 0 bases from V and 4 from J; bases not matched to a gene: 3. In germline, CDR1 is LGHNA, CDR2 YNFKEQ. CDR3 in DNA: TGTGCCAGCAGCCAAGATCGGACTAGCGCAGAGACCCAGTACTTC. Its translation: CASSQDRTSAETQYF.

The chain's CDR3 is CASSASSGMYNEQFF. The CDR3, as DNA: TGTGCCAGCAGCGCCTCTAGCGGGATGTACAATGAGCAGTTCTTC. The chain couples TRBV9 to TRBJ2-1; the match to TRBD2 covers 9 bases. Per the germline V gene, CDR1 is SGDLS and CDR2 is YYNGEE. V trimming: 3 bases; J trimming: 4 bases; junction bases outside the gene matches: 5. The CDR3 sequence is 15 residues long.

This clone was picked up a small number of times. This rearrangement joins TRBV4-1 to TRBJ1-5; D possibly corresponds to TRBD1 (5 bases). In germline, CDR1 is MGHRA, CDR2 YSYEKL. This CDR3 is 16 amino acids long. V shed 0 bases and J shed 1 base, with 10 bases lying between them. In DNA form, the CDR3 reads TGCGCCAGCAGCCAAGATCCGTGGGGCAGCAATCAGCCCCAGCATTTT. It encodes CASSQDPWGSNQPQHF.

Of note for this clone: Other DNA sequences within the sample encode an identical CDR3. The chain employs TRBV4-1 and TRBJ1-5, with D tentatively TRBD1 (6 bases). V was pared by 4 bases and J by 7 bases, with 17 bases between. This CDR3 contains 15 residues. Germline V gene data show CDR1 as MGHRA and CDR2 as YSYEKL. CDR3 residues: CASSPLLTGSQPQHF. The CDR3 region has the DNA TGCGCCAGCAGCCCCCTATTGACAGGATCCCAGCCCCAGCATTTT.

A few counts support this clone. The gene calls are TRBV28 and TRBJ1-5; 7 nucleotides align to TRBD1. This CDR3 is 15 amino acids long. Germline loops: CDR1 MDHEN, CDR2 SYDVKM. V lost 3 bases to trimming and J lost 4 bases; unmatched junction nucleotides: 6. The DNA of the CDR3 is TGTGCCAGCAGTTTTAAGTGGACAGGAAATCAGCCCCAGCATTTT. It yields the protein CASSFKWTGNQPQHF.

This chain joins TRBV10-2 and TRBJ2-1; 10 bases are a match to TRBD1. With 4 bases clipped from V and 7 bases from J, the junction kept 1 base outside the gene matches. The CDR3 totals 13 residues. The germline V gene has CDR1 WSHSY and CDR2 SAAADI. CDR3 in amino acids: CASSGTGGNEQFF. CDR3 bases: TGCGCCAGCAGTGGGACAGGGGGGAATGAGCAGTTCTTC.

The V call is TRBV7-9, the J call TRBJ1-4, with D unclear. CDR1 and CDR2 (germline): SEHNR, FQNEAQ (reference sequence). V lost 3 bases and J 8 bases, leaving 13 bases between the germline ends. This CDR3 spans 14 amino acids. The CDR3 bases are TGTGCCAGCAGCTTCCGCGGAGGGCGCGAAAAACTGTTTTTT. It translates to CASSFRGGREKLFF.

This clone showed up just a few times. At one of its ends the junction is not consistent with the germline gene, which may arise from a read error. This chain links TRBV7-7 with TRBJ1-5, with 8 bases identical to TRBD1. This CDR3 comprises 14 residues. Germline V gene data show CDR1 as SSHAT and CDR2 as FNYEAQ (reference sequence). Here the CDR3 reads CASSLAQGVRPQHF. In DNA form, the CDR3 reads TGTGCTAGCAGCTTAGCACAGGGGGTTCGGCCCCAGCATTTT.

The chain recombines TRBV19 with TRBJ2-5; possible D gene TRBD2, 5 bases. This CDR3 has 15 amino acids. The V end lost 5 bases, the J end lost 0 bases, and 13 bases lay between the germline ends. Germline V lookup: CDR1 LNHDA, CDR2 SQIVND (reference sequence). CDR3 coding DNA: TGTGCCAGTAGTGGGAGCGGAACGTACCAAGAGACCCAGTACTTC. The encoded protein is CASSGSGTYQETQYF.

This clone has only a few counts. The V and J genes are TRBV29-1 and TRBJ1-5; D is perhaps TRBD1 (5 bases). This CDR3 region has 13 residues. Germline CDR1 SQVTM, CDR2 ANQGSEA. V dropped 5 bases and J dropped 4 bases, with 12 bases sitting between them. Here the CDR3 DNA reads TGCAGCGTTCGACAGTTAATTAATCAGCCCCAGCATTTT. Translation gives CSVRQLINQPQHF.

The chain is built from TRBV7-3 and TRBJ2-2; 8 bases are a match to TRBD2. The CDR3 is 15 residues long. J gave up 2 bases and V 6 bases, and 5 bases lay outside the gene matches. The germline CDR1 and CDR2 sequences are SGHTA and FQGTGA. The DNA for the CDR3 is TGTGCCAGCAGGGAACTAGCGGTTAACACCGGGGAGCTGTTTTTT. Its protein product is CASRELAVNTGELFF.

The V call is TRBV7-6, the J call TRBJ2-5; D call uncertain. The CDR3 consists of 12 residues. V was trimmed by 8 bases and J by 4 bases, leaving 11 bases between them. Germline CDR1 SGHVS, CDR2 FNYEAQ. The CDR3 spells CASSFSGETQYF. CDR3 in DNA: TGTGCCAGCTCCTTCTCAGGAGAGACCCAGTACTTC.

CDR3 protein: CASSFGGYNQPQHF. CDR3 nucleotides: TGTGCCAGCAGTTTTGGGGGCTACAATCAGCCCCAGCATTTT. The gene calls are TRBV28 and TRBJ1-5; D perhaps matches TRBD1 (6 bases). CDR3 length: 14 residues. Germline V lookup: CDR1 MDHEN, CDR2 SYDVKM. V lost 3 bases, J lost 3 bases, and 9 bases lay in between.

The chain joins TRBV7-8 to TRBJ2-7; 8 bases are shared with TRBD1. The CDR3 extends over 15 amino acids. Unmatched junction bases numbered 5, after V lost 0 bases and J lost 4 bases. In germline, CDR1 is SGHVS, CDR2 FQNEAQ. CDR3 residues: CASSLAPGGGYEQYF. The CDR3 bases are TGTGCCAGCAGCTTAGCGCCAGGGGGCGGGTACGAGCAGTACTTC.

The CDR3 loop is CASSSTGTSVYNEQFF. CDR3 bases: TGTGCCAGCAGCTCCACCGGGACTAGCGTGTACAATGAGCAGTTCTTC. J is TRBJ2-1 and V is TRBV7-9; 10 bases fit TRBD2. Germline V gene data show CDR1 as SEHNR and CDR2 as FQNEAQ (reference sequence). The CDR3 length is 16 residues. With V trimmed by 4 bases and J by 4 bases, 7 bases remained unmatched.

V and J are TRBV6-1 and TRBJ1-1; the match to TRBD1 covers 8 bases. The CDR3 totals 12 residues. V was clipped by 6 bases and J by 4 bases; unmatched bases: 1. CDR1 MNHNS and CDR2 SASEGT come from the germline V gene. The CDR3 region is CASRDRATEAFF. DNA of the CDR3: TGTGCCAGCAGGGACAGGGCCACTGAAGCTTTCTTT.

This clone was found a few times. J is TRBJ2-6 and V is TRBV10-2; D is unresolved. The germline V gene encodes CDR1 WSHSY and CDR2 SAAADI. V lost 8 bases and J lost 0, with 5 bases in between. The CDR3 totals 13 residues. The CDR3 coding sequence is TGCGCCAGCCAGGACTCTGGGGCCAACGTCCTGACTTTC. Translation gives CASQDSGANVLTF.

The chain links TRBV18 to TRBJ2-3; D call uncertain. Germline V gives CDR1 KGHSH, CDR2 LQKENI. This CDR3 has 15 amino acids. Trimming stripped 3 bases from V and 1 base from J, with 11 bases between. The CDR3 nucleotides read TGTGCCAGCTCACCGTCGGTACTCGGCACAGATACGCAGTATTTT. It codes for CASSPSVLGTDTQYF.

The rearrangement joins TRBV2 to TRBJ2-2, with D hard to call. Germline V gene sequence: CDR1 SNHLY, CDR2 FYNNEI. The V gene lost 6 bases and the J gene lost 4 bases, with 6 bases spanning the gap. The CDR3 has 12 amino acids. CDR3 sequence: CASRLGTGELFF. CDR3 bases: TGTGCCAGCAGGCTAGGCACCGGGGAGCTGTTTTTT.

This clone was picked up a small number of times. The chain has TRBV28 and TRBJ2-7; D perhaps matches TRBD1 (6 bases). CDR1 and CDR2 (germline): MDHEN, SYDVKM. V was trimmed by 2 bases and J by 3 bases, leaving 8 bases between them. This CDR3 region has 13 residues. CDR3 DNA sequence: TGTGCCAGCAGTTTAGGACAGTTCTACGAGCAGTACTTC. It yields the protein CASSLGQFYEQYF.

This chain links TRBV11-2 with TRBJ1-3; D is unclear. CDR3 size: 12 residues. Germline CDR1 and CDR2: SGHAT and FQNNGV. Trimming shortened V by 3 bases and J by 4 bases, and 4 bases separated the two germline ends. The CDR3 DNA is TGTGCCAGCAGCTTCGGGGGAAACACCATATATTTT. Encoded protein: CASSFGGNTIYF. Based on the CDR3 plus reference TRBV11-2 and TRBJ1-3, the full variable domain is EAGVAQSPRYKIIEKRQSVAFWCNPISGHATLYWYQQILGQGPKLLIQFQNNGVVDDSQLPKDRFSAERLKGVDSTLKIQPAKLEDSAVYLCASSFGGNTIYFGEGSWLTVV.

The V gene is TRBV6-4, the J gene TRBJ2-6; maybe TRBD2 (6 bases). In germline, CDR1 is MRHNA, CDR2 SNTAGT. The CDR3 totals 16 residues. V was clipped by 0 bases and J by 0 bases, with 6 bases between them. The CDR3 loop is CASSDSSGSGANVLTF. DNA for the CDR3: TGTGCCAGCAGTGACTCTAGCGGCTCTGGGGCCAACGTCCTGACTTTC.

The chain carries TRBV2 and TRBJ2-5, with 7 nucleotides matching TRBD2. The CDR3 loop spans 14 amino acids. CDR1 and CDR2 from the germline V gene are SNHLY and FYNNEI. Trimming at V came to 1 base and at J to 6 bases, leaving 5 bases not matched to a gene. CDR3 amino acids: CASSEGAGTKTQYF. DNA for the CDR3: TGTGCCAGCAGTGAAGGAGCGGGAACGAAGACCCAGTACTTC.

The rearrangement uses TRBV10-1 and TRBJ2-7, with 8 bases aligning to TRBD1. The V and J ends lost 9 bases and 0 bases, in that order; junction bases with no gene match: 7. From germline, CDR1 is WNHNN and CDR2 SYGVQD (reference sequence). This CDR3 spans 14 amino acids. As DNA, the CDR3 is TGCGCCAGAGACCCCGGGACAGGCTCCTACGAGCAGTACTTC. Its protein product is CARDPGTGSYEQYF.